One and the same sample provided the 21 T cell receptor beta chains below, sequenced in a study of beta chain features in type 1 diabetes. Every isolated RNA sample was fully reverse transcribed, so sequencing captured expressed TCRB transcripts. Sequenced by immunoSEQ multiplex PCR; TCRdb stores in-frame clones only, minus some. The table lists about 330,000 clones, approximately 11% of them singletons, with 0.015% in the top ten. The source material was naive CD4+ T cells from blood. These receptors were collected from a woman aged 25-40 years in good health.

V is TRBV7-2 and J is TRBJ2-3; no firm D call. The CDR3 runs 13 residues. Per the germline V gene, CDR1 is SGHTA and CDR2 is FQGNSA. Trimming took off 3 bases at V and 1 base at J, with 5 bases between the two ends. CDR3 sequence (DNA): TGTGCCAGCAGCTTGACTGGCACAGATACGCAGTATTTT. Protein: CASSLTGTDTQYF.

This clone was observed a handful of times. This CDR3 is also generated by other DNA sequences in the sample. V gene TRBV27 combines with J gene TRBJ2-3; 8 bases are shared with TRBD2. The CDR3 length is 15 residues. Germline V lookup: CDR1 MNHEY, CDR2 SMNVEV (reference sequence). V lost 4 bases, J lost 0 bases, and 3 bases stayed unmatched. CDR3 residues: CASSSRGGSTDTQYF. CDR3 in DNA: TGTGCCAGCAGTTCCCGGGGGGGGAGCACAGATACGCAGTATTTT.

The genes are TRBV4-3 and TRBJ2-1, with TRBD2 matching 15 bases. Germline V gene lookup returns CDR1 LGHNA and CDR2 YSLEER. With 10 bases clipped from V and 7 bases from J, the junction kept 2 bases outside the gene matches. CDR3 length equals 13 residues. CDR3: CATGLAGGNEQFF. The CDR3 DNA follows: TGCGCCACGGGACTAGCGGGAGGAAATGAGCAGTTCTTC.

This clone was observed a few times. The chain combines TRBV19 with TRBJ2-3, with 11 bases that match TRBD1. The V gene end was trimmed by 4 bases and the J gene end by 3 bases; junction bases not matched to a gene: 6. From germline, CDR1 is LNHDA and CDR2 SQIVND (reference sequence). The CDR3 is 16 amino acids. The CDR3 loop is CASSNGQGAWTDTQYF. The CDR3 DNA sequence: TGTGCCAGTAGTAACGGACAGGGGGCTTGGACAGATACGCAGTATTTT. Supplemented by reference TRBV19 and TRBJ2-3, the full variable domain reads DGGITQSPKYLFRKEGQNVTLSCEQNLNHDAMYWYRQDPGQGLRLIYYSQIVNDFQKGDIAEGYSVSREKKESFPLTVTSAQKNPTAFYLCASSNGQGAWTDTQYFGPGTRLTVL.

This chain connects TRBV28 to TRBJ2-7; TRBD1 might be the D (6 bases). CDR1 and CDR2 (germline): MDHEN, SYDVKM. The CDR3 has 14 amino acids. Trimming took 2 bases from V and 5 from J, leaving 13 bases between them. CDR3 amino acids: CASSLTGKLHEQYF. In DNA form, the CDR3 reads TGTGCCAGCAGTTTAACAGGGAAGTTACACGAGCAGTACTTC.

The chain carries TRBV7-9 and TRBJ2-7, with a weak D call TRBD1 (6 bases). Germline values: CDR1 SEHNR, CDR2 FQNEAQ (reference sequence). The CDR3 runs to 17 residues. V was pared by 5 bases and J by 3 bases, with 23 bases between. The CDR3 here is CASSGQRSGLAVYEQYF. CDR3 DNA sequence: TGTGCCAGCAGCGGACAGAGAAGCGGCCTGGCCGTCTACGAGCAGTACTTC.

The gene calls are TRBV7-2 and TRBJ2-7; possibly TRBD1 for D (5 bases). The length of the CDR3 is 14 residues. V was shortened by 0 bases and J by 2 bases, with 8 bases between the two germline ends. Germline V gives CDR1 SGHTA, CDR2 FQGNSA. CDR3: CASSLARATYEQYF. The CDR3 DNA is TGTGCCAGCAGCTTAGCCAGGGCCACCTACGAGCAGTACTTC. The full variable domain, in which reference TRBV7-2 and TRBJ2-7 provide the parts outside the CDR3, is GAGVSQSPSNKVTEKGKDVELRCDPISGHTALYWYRQSLGQGLEFLIYFQGNSAPDKSGLPSDRFSAERTGGSVSTLTIQRTQQEDSAVYLCASSLARATYEQYFGPGTRLTVT.

The chain uses TRBV30 and TRBJ1-2; 9 positions match TRBD1. Germline CDR1 and CDR2: GTSNPN and SVGIG (reference sequence). The CDR3 consists of 13 residues. V dropped 2 bases and J dropped 7; count of bases not matched to a gene: 5. As DNA, the CDR3 is TGTGCCTGGAGTACGGGGACAGGGTTTGGCTACACCTTC. Its protein product is CAWSTGTGFGYTF. Using reference TRBV30 and TRBJ1-2 for the parts outside the CDR3, the full variable domain is SQTIHQWPATLVQPVGSPLSLECTVEGTSNPNLYWYRQAAGRGLQLLFYSVGIGQISSEVPQNLSASRPQDRQFILSSKKLLLSDSGFYLCAWSTGTGFGYTFGSGTRLTVV.

This clone was seen only a few times. The genes are TRBV18 and TRBJ2-6; perhaps TRBD2 as D (6 bases). Germline V lookup: CDR1 KGHSH, CDR2 LQKENI. Trimming left V 2 bases short and J 1 base short, with 9 bases between. This CDR3 spans 16 amino acids. The CDR3 sequence: CASSPTRGSGANVLTF. The CDR3 DNA reads as TGTGCCAGCTCACCAACCCGGGGGTCTGGGGCCAACGTCCTGACTTTC. The complete variable domain, with remaining parts taken from reference TRBV18 and TRBJ2-6, reads NAGVMQNPRHLVRRRGQEARLRCSPMKGHSHVYWYRQLPEEGLKFMVYLQKENIIDESGMPKERFSAEFPKEGPSILRIQQVVRGDSAAYFCASSPTRGSGANVLTFGAGSRLTVL.

This clone was found a few times. J is TRBJ2-3 and V is TRBV5-1; 12 bases fit TRBD2. The ends lost 3 bases at V and 3 bases at J; junction bases unmatched: 8. This CDR3 comprises 17 residues. Germline CDR1 reads SGHRS; CDR2 reads YFSETQ. In nucleotides, the CDR3 is TGCGCCAGCAGCTCCCTAGCGGGAGGGCCGGAGACAGATACGCAGTATTTT. Translating gives CASSSLAGGPETDTQYF.

This clone has only a few counts. The chain has TRBV18 and TRBJ1-4, with TRBD1 as a possible D gene (5 bases). V dropped 0 bases and J dropped 3 bases, with 11 bases sitting between them. The CDR3 sequence is 16 residues long. Germline values: CDR1 KGHSH, CDR2 LQKENI. CDR3 nucleotides: TGTGCCAGCTCACCACCTTCGGGAGGGGCTAATGAAAAACTGTTTTTT. Residues: CASSPPSGGANEKLFF.

This chain uses TRBV18 with TRBJ1-1; 10 bases agree with TRBD1. CDR3 length: 14 amino acids. Germline trimming cut 6 bases from V and 1 base from J; bases unmatched to any gene: 2. The germline V gene has CDR1 KGHSH and CDR2 LQKENI. The CDR3 spells CASSGTGENTEAFF. The CDR3 DNA reads TGTGCCAGCTCCGGGACAGGGGAGAACACTGAAGCTTTCTTT.

On this clone itself: The same CDR3 can be traced to other DNA sequences in this sample. The chain combines TRBV20-1 with TRBJ2-5; D unclear. This CDR3 contains 11 residues. The V gene lost 0 bases and the J gene lost 4 bases, with 3 bases spanning the gap. The germline V gene encodes CDR1 DFQATT and CDR2 SNEGSKA (reference sequence). Here the CDR3 DNA reads TGCAGTGCTAGAGATAGAGAGACCCAGTACTTC. Translating gives CSARDRETQYF.

The chain couples TRBV25-1 to TRBJ2-5, with D possibly TRBD1 on 5 matching bases. CDR3 length: 13 residues. CDR1 is MGHDK and CDR2 is SYGVNS in the germline V gene. The CDR3 reads CASLRTPQETQYF. CDR3 nucleotide sequence: TGTGCAAGTTTGAGGACACCTCAAGAGACCCAGTACTTC. Supplemented by reference TRBV25-1 and TRBJ2-5, the full variable domain reads EADIYQTPRYLVIGTGKKITLECSQTMGHDKMYWYQQDPGMELHLIHYSYGVNSTEKGDLSSESTVSRIRTEHFPLTLESARPSHTSQYLCASLRTPQETQYFGPGTRLLVL.

This clone was counted a few times. CDR3 sequence reads: CASSLSGGGEETQYF. As DNA, the CDR3 is TGTGCCAGCAGCTTGTCGGGGGGCGGTGAGGAGACCCAGTACTTC. V gene TRBV7-2 combines with J gene TRBJ2-5; TRBD2 is a possible D gene (7 bases). Germline V lookup: CDR1 SGHTA, CDR2 FQGNSA. V dropped 3 bases and J dropped 5 bases, with 16 bases sitting between them. This CDR3 has 15 amino acids.

The chain employs TRBV25-1 and TRBJ2-3, with TRBD1 matching over 9 bases. Germline assignment: CDR1 MGHDK and CDR2 SYGVNS. The CDR3 is 14 residues long. The J segment lost 1 base and the V segment lost 6 bases, leaving 2 bases of the junction unmatched. CDR3 residues: CASRRQGGTDTQYF. The CDR3 DNA reads TGTGCCAGCAGGCGACAGGGGGGCACAGATACGCAGTATTTT. The full variable domain, in which reference TRBV25-1 and TRBJ2-3 provide the parts outside the CDR3, is EADIYQTPRYLVIGTGKKITLECSQTMGHDKMYWYQQDPGMELHLIHYSYGVNSTEKGDLSSESTVSRIRTEHFPLTLESARPSHTSQYLCASRRQGGTDTQYFGPGTRLTVL.

This clone was seen a few times. The genes are TRBV15 and TRBJ2-2; 7 nucleotides align to TRBD2. Germline trimming cut 0 bases from V and 7 bases from J; bases unmatched to any gene: 2. The germline V gene has CDR1 LNHNV and CDR2 YYDKDF (reference sequence). The CDR3 loop spans 14 amino acids. CDR3 sequence (DNA): TGTGCCACCAGCAGAGAACGGGAGGTCGGGGAGCTGTTTTTT. Translation gives CATSREREVGELFF.

V usage is TRBV9 and J usage is TRBJ2-1; D may be TRBD2 (6 bases). Germline V CDR1 and CDR2: SGDLS, YYNGEE. Trimming removed 2 bases from V and 4 bases from J, with 7 bases in between. The CDR3 consists of 13 residues. The DNA of the CDR3 is TGTGCCAGCAGCGTCGGGACTTACAATGAGCAGTTCTTC. Protein product: CASSVGTYNEQFF.

The chain uses TRBV7-8 and TRBJ2-1; TRBD2 aligns across 9 bases. The CDR3 is 14 amino acids. The germline V gene has CDR1 SGHVS and CDR2 FQNEAQ. V lost 5 bases and J lost 10; bases outside the gene matches: 9. The CDR3 DNA reads as TGTGCCAGCAGCAAATCGACTAGCGGAGGGGAGCAGTTCTTC. Amino acids: CASSKSTSGGEQFF.

The genes are TRBV28 and TRBJ2-6; 7 bases are a match to TRBD2. Losses at the gene ends were 1 base for V and 0 bases for J; bases not matched to a gene: 6. CDR3 length equals 18 residues. Germline-derived CDR1 and CDR2 are MDHEN and SYDVKM. The CDR3 bases are TGTGCCAGCAGTTTATTGGGGGAGGGCCTCTCTGGGGCCAACGTCCTGACTTTC. Protein sequence: CASSLLGEGLSGANVLTF.

This clone has just a few counts. Here the CDR3 DNA reads TGTGCCAGCAGCCAAAAAATTAGGGCTAGCGGTTACAATGAGCAGTTCTTC. It is translated as CASSQKIRASGYNEQFF. The chain joins TRBV4-2 to TRBJ2-1, with 7 bases aligning to TRBD2. Germline CDR1 reads LGHNA; CDR2 reads YNFKEQ. The CDR3 sequence is 17 residues long. With V trimmed by 2 bases and J by 4 bases, 11 bases remained unmatched.